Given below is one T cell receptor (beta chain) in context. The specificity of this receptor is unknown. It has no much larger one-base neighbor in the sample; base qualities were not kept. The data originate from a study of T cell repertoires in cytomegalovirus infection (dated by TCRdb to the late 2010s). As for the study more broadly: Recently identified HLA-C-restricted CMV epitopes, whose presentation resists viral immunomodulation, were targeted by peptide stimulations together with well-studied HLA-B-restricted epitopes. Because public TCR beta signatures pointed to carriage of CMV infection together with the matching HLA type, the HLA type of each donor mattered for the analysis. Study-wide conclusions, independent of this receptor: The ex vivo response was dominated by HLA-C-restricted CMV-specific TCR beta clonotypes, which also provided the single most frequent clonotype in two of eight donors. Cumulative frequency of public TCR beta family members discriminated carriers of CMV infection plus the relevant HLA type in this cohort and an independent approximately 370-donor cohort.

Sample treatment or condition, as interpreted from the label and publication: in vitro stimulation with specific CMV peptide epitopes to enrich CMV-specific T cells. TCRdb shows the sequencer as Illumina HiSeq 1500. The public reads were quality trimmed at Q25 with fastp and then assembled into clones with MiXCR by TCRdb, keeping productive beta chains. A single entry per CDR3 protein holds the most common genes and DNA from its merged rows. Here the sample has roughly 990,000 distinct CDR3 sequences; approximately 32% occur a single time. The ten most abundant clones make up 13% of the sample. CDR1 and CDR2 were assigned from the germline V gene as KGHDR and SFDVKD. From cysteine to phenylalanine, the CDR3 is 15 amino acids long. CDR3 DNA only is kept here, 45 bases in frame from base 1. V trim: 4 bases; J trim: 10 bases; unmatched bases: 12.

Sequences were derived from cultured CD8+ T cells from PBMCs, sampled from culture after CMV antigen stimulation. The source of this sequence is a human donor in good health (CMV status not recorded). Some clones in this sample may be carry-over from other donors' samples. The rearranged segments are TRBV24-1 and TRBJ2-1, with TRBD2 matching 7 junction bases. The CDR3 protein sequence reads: CATSDPGTQGGEQFF. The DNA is TGTGCCACCAGTGACCCCGGGACCCAGGGAGGGGAGCAGTTCTTC.